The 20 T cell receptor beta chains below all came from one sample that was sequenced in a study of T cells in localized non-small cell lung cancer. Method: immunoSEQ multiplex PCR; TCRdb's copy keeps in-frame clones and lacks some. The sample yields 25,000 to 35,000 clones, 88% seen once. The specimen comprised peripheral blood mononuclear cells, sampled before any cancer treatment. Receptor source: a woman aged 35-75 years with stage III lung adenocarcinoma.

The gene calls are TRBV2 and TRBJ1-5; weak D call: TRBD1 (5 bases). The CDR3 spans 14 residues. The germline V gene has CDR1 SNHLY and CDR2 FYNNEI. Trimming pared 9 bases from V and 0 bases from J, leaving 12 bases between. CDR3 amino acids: CARGGTDSNQPQHF. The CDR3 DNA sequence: TGTGCCAGAGGAGGGACGGATAGCAATCAGCCCCAGCATTTT.

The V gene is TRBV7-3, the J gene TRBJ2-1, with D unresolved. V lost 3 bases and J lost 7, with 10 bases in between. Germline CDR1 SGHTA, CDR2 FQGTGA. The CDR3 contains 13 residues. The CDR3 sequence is CASSLGPRNEQFF. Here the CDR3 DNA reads TGTGCCAGCAGCTTGGGTCCGCGTAATGAGCAGTTCTTC.

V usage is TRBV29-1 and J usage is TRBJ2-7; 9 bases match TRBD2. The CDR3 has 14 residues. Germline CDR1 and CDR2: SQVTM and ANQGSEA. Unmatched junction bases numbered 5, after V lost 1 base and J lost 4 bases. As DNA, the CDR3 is TGCAGCGTTGAAGCAGCGGGGGGTGGTTACGAGCAGTACTTC. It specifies CSVEAAGGGYEQYF.

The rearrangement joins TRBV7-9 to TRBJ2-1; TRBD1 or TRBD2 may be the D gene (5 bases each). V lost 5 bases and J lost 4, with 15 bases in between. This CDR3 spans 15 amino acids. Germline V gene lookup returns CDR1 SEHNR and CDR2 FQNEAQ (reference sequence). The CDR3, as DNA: TGTGCCAGCAGCGAAGGGACGTTGGGGTACAATGAGCAGTTCTTC. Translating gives CASSEGTLGYNEQFF.

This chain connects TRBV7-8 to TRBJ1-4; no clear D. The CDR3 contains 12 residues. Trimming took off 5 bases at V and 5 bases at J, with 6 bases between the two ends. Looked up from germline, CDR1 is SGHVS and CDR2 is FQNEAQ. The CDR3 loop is CASSLLNEKLFF. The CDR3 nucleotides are TGTGCCAGCAGCCTCTTGAATGAAAAACTGTTTTTT.

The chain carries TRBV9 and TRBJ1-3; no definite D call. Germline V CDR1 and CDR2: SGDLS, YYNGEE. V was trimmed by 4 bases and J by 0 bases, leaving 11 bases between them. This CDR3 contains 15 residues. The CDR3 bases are TGTGCCAGCAGCCCCCCAGTTATCTCTGGAAACACCATATATTTT. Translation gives CASSPPVISGNTIYF. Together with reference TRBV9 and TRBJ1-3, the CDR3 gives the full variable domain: DSGVTQTPKHLITATGQRVTLRCSPRSGDLSVYWYQQSLDQGLQFLIQYYNGEERAKGNILERFSAQQFPDLHSELNLSSLELGDSALYFCASSPPVISGNTIYFGEGSWLTVV.

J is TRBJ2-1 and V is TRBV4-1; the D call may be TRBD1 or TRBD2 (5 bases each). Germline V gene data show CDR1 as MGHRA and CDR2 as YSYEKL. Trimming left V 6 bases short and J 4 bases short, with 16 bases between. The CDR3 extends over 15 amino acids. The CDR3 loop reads CASRGDGADYNEQFF. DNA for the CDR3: TGCGCCAGCAGGGGCGACGGGGCGGATTACAATGAGCAGTTCTTC.

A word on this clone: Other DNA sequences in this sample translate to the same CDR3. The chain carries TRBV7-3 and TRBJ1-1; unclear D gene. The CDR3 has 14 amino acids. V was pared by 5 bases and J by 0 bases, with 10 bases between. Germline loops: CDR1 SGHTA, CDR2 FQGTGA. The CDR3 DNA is TGTGCCAGCAGCCAAGAGGGCCTGAACACTGAAGCTTTCTTT. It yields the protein CASSQEGLNTEAFF.

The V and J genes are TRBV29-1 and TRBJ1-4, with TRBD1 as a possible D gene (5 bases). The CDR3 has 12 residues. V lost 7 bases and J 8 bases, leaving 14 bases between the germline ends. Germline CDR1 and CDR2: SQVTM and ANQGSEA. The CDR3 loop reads CSAGRWGEKLFF. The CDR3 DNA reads TGCAGCGCTGGCAGGTGGGGCGAAAAACTGTTTTTT.

This chain's CDR3 is CASSATSGTYNEQFF. In DNA, the CDR3 is TGTGCCAGCAGTGCGACTAGCGGGACCTACAATGAGCAGTTCTTC. The V call is TRBV28, the J call TRBJ2-1; TRBD2 agrees at 11 bases. V lost 5 bases, J lost 2 bases, and 2 bases stayed unmatched. The CDR3 extends over 15 amino acids. Germline V gene lookup returns CDR1 MDHEN and CDR2 SYDVKM.

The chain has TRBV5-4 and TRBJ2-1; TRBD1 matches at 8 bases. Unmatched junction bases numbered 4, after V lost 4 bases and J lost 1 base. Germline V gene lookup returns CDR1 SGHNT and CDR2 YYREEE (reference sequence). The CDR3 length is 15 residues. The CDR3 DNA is TGTGCCAGCAGCGCCGACAGGGGATCCTACAATGAGCAGTTCTTC. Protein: CASSADRGSYNEQFF.

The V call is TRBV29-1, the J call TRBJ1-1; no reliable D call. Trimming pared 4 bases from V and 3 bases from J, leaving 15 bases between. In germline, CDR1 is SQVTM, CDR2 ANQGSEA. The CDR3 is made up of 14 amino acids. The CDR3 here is CSVVPRGRDTEAFF. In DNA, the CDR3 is TGCAGCGTTGTCCCCCGGGGAAGGGACACTGAAGCTTTCTTT.

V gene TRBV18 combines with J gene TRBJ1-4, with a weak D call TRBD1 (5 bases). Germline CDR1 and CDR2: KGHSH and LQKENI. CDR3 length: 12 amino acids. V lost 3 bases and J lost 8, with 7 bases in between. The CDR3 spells CASSPTEEKLFF. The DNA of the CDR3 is TGTGCCAGCTCACCGACAGAAGAAAAACTGTTTTTT.

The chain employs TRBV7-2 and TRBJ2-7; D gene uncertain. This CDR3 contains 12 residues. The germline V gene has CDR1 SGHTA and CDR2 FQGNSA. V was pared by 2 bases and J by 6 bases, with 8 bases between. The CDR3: CASSLYTGEQYF. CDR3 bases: TGTGCCAGCAGCTTATACACCGGCGAGCAGTACTTC.

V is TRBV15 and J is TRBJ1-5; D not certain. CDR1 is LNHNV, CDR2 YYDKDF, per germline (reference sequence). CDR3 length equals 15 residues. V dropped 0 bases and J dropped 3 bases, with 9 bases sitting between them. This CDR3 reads CATSREKSSNQPQHF. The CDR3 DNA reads TGTGCCACCAGCAGAGAGAAGAGTTCCAATCAGCCCCAGCATTTT.

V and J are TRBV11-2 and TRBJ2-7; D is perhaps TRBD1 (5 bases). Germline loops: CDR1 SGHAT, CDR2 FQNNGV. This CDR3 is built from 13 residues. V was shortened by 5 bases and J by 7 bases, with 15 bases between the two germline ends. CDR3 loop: CASSLLRQREQYF. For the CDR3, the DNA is TGTGCCAGCAGCCTTCTAAGACAGCGAGAGCAGTACTTC.

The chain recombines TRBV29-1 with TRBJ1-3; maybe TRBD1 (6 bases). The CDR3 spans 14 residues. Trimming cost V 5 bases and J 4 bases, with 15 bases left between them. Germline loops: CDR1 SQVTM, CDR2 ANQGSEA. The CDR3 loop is CSVSDTGSGNTIYF. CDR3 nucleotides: TGCAGCGTTTCCGATACAGGGTCCGGAAACACCATATATTTT.

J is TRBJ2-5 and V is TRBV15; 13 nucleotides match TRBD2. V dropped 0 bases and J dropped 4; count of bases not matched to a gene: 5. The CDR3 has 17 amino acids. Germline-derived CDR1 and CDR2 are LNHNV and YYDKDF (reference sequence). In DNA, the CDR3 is TGTGCCACCAGCAGAGATCGACTAGCGGGAGGCACAGAGACCCAGTACTTC. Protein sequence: CATSRDRLAGGTETQYF. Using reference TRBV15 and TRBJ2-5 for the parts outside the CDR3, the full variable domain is DAMVIQNPRYQVTQFGKPVTLSCSQTLNHNVMYWYQQKSSQAPKLLFHYYDKDFNNEADTPDNFQSRRPNTSFCFLDIRSPGLGDTAMYLCATSRDRLAGGTETQYFGPGTRLLVL.

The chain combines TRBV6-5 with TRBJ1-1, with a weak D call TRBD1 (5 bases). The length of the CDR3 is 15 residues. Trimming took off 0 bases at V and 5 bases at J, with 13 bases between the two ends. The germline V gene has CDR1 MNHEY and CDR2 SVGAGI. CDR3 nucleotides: TGTGCCAGCAGTTACTCGGGCAGGGAACGGACTGAAGCTTTCTTT. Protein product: CASSYSGRERTEAFF.

The CDR3, as DNA: TGTGCCAGCAGCCGTTTCCCTCAGGGTCTCACCGGGGAGCTGTTTTTT. Residues: CASSRFPQGLTGELFF. The chain carries TRBV7-2 and TRBJ2-2; D is perhaps TRBD1 (5 bases). CDR3 length equals 16 residues. V lost 5 bases, J lost 4 bases, and 17 bases lay in between. CDR1 SGHTA and CDR2 FQGNSA come from the germline V gene.